The entry that follows covers one T cell receptor beta chain sequence. This sample was taken from a study of cytomegalovirus exposure and HLA in healthy donors. Germline trimming cut 4 bases from V and 3 bases from J; bases unmatched to any gene: 10. Germline V lookup: CDR1 LNHNV, CDR2 YYDKDF (reference sequence). The CDR3 runs to 17 residues. Amplification used 60 Vbeta primers and 13 Jbeta primers. Measured with immunoSEQ multiplex PCR; TCRdb has only the in-frame clones, and not every one. The sample shows about 210,000 clones, more than 75% of them seen only once. Material: PBMCs. The chain is built from TRBV15 and TRBJ2-1; TRBD1 matches 9 bases. This clonotype was sampled from a man aged 35 to 55 in good health and CMV-seropositive. This CDR3 reads CATSIKTGTGFYNEQFF. The DNA of the CDR3 is TGTGCCACCAGCATCAAGACCGGGACAGGGTTCTACAATGAGCAGTTCTTC.